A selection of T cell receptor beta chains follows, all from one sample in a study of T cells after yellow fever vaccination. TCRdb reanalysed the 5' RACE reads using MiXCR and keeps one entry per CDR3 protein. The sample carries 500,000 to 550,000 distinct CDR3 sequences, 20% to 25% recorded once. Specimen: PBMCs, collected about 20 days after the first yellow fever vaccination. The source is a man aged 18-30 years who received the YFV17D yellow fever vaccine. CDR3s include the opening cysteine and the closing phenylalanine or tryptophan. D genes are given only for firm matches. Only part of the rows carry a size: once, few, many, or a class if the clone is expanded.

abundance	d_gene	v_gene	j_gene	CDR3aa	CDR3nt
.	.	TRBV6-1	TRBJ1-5	CASRAPGSNQPQHF	TGTGCCAGTCGAGCGCCGGGTAGCAATCAGCCCCAGCATTTT
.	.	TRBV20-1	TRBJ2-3	CSAMGTQLGHDTQYF	TGCAGTGCCATGGGTACTCAACTTGGCCATGATACGCAGTATTTT
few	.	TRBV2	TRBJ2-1	CASSGKQPSYNEQFF	TGTGCCAGCAGTGGGAAGCAACCTTCTTACAATGAGCAGTTCTTC
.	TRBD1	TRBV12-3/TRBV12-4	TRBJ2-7	CASSRDRSGKQYF	TGTGCCAGCAGTAGGGACAGGAGCGGAAAGCAGTACTTC
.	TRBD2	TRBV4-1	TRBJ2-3	CASSQVGSGGTDTQYF	TGCGCCAGCAGCCAAGTCGGGAGCGGGGGCACAGATACGCAGTATTTT
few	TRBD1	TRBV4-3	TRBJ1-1	CASSSEDRADGNTEAFF	TGCGCCAGCAGCTCAGAGGACAGGGCGGATGGAAACACTGAAGCTTTCTTT
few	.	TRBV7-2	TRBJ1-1	CASSLYLGQKAFF	TGTGCCAGCAGCTTGTACCTCGGACAGAAGGCTTTCTTT
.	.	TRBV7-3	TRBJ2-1	CASSENYGEQFF	TGTGCCAGCAGCGAGAACTACGGTGAGCAGTTCTTC
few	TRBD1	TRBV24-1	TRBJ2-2	CATSEGTGDTGELFF	TGTGCCACCAGTGAGGGGACAGGGGACACCGGGGAGCTGTTTTTT
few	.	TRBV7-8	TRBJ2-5	CASSFQAGHLGETQYF	TGTGCCAGCAGCTTCCAAGCGGGACACCTGGGGGAGACCCAGTACTTC
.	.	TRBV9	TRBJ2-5	CASSVGGAAQETQYF	TGTGCCAGCAGCGTAGGCGGGGCTGCCCAAGAGACCCAGTACTTC
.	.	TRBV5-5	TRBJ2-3	CASTSKQGSGARDTQYF	TGTGCCAGCACCTCAAAACAGGGGTCGGGGGCGAGAGATACGCAGTATTTT
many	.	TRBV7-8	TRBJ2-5	CASSRGWGAGQETQYF	TGTGCCAGCAGCCGCGGATGGGGGGCGGGACAAGAGACCCAGTACTTC
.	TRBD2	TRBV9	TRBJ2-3	CASSVFGRLAGPTDTQYF	TGTGCCAGCAGCGTATTCGGTCGGCTAGCGGGGCCGACGGATACGCAGTATTTT
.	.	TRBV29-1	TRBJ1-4	CSAVGGVTEKLFF	TGCAGCGCCGTCGGGGGGGTCACGGAAAAACTGTTTTTT
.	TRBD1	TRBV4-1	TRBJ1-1	CASSPTTGGWDTEAFF	TGCGCCAGCAGCCCAACGACAGGGGGTTGGGACACTGAAGCTTTCTTT
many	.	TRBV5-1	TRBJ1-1	CASTDRQGMNTEAFF	TGCGCCAGCACTGATCGGCAGGGGATGAACACTGAAGCTTTCTTT
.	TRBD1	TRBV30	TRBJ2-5	CAWGTGGTQYF	TGTGCCTGGGGGACAGGGGGGACCCAGTACTTC
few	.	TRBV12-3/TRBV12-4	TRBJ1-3	CASSLLPEITGNTIYF	TGTGCCAGCAGTTTATTGCCGGAGATCACTGGAAACACCATATATTTT
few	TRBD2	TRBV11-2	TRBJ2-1	CASSSRLAGGGGLLFF	TGTGCCAGCAGCTCTAGACTAGCGGGGGGCGGGGGTTTATTATTCTTC
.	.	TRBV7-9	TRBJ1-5	CASSSFAGTRGPQHF	TGTGCCAGCAGCTCCTTCGCCGGGACGAGAGGACCCCAGCATTTT
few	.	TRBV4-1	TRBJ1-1	CASSQSPTENTEAFF	TGCGCCAGCAGCCAAAGTCCGACGGAGAACACTGAAGCTTTCTTT
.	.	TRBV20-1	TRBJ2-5	CSARQGSETQYF	TGCAGTGCTAGACAGGGGTCGGAGACCCAGTACTTC
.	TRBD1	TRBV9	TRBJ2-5	CASSANKEGAGVETQYF	TGTGCCAGCAGCGCAAACAAAGAGGGGGCAGGGGTAGAGACCCAGTACTTC
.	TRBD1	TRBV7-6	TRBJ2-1	CASSLDGTALQFF	TGTGCCAGCAGCTTAGACGGGACAGCACTGCAGTTCTTC
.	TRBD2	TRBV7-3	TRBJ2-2	CASSQRLAGGSGELFF	TGTGCCAGCAGCCAACGACTAGCGGGGGGTTCCGGGGAGCTGTTTTTT
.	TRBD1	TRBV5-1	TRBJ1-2	CASSLGTGGHGYTF	TGCGCCAGCAGCTTGGGAACAGGGGGCCATGGCTACACCTTC